This T cell receptor beta chain was captured by sequencing in a study of cytomegalovirus exposure and HLA in healthy donors. Study-level findings and limits: Most TCRs appeared rarely, but some public TCRs recurred in many donors.

This CDR3 is built from 12 residues. The germline V gene has CDR1 GTSNPN and CDR2 SVGIG (reference sequence). Trimming stripped 1 base from V and 4 bases from J, with 8 bases between. Using immunoSEQ multiplex PCR, the repertoire was profiled, and TCRdb retains in-frame clones only, with some absent. Altogether over 200,000 clones are present, around 88% being singletons, with the ten largest covering around 3%. The donors were part of the validation cohort, which consisted of some 120 subjects and was separate from the first cohort of 600 to 850 subjects. Concerning this clone itself: Its antigen is unidentified.

The origin of this receptor is a woman under 30 in good health and CMV-seronegative. The chain employs TRBV30 and TRBJ2-7; TRBD2 might be the D (5 bases). The sequenced sample consisted of PBMCs. The CDR3 sequence: CAWSADWYEQYF. The DNA for the CDR3 is TGTGCCTGGAGTGCGGACTGGTACGAGCAGTACTTC.